The 16 T cell receptor beta chains reported below all come from one sample, sequenced in a study of T-cell memory formation after mild COVID-19. From the 5' RACE reads, TCRdb called clonotypes with MiXCR, one entry per CDR3 protein. Of 130,000 to 150,000 distinct CDR3 sequences detected, 15% to 20% appear once; the ten largest clones hold over 2%. The specimen was PBMCs or a T cell subset sorted from them (not recorded which). Receptor source: an adult woman who had mild COVID-19 (a few samples of this study predate the infection). Cell type and time point are not known.

V gene TRBV3-1 combines with J gene TRBJ1-4, with D tentatively TRBD1 (6 bases). The CDR3 runs 17 residues. The V and J ends lost 0 bases and 6 bases respectively, with 17 bases between them. Germline-derived CDR1 and CDR2 are LGHDT and YNNKEL (reference sequence). The CDR3 DNA reads TGTGCCAGCAGCCAAGATTACAGGGTGAAGGCGTATGAAAAACTGTTTTTT. Amino acids: CASSQDYRVKAYEKLFF.

This clonotype was seen ten or more times. The chain carries TRBV5-1 and TRBJ2-6; D remains unclear. With 4 bases removed from V and 0 bases from J, the gap between germline ends came to 8 bases. The length of the CDR3 is 15 residues. Germline loops: CDR1 SGHRS, CDR2 YFSETQ. The CDR3 loop is CASSPFPSGANVLTF. CDR3 nucleotides: TGCGCCAGCAGCCCCTTCCCCTCTGGGGCCAACGTCCTGACTTTC.

In its sample, this clonotype was seen a few times. The chain employs TRBV29-1 and TRBJ2-2, with D possibly matching TRBD1 (6 bases). V was cut by 7 bases and J by 7 bases, with 10 bases left in between. Germline assignment: CDR1 SQVTM and CDR2 ANQGSEA. This CDR3 is built from 11 residues. CDR3 DNA: TGCAGCGCTAAAGGGGGCGGGGAGCTGTTTTTT. As protein: CSAKGGGELFF.

The chain uses TRBV5-8 and TRBJ1-6; no clear D. V dropped 6 bases and J dropped 13 bases, with 14 bases sitting between them. The CDR3 runs to 12 residues. Per the germline V gene, CDR1 is SGHTS and CDR2 is YDEGEE. CDR3 DNA sequence: TGTGCCAGCACCCGGGCCCCTAGGCCCCTCCACTTT. Translated: CASTRAPRPLHF.

V usage is TRBV30 and J usage is TRBJ2-1, with D possibly TRBD1 on 5 matching bases. This CDR3 has 12 amino acids. Per germline, CDR1 GTSNPN and CDR2 SVGIG (reference sequence). Deletions cut 4 bases from V and 9 bases from J, with 13 bases between. The CDR3 DNA reads TGTGCCTGGATATCTAGGGGCAGTGAGCAGTTCTTC. This encodes CAWISRGSEQFF.

By sample fraction, this clonotype is medium-sized (0.01 to 0.1%). The chain employs TRBV20-1 and TRBJ2-3, with 9 bases matching TRBD2. The V gene's germline CDR1 is DFQATT and CDR2 SNEGSKA (reference sequence). The trim removed 3 bases at V and 8 bases at J, leaving 9 bases unmatched. This CDR3 region has 14 residues. The CDR3 DNA sequence: TGCAGTGCTAGCATAGCGGGAGTAGTGAGTACGCAGTATTTT. It specifies CSASIAGVVSTQYF.

In DNA, the CDR3 is TGCGCCAGCAGCTTGACTAGCGGGGGTACTTTAGATACGCAGTATTTT. Translating it yields CASSLTSGGTLDTQYF. V usage is TRBV5-1 and J usage is TRBJ2-3, with 11 nucleotides matching TRBD2. The CDR3 loop spans 16 amino acids. Germline V gene lookup returns CDR1 SGHRS and CDR2 YFSETQ. V trimming: 1 base; J trimming: 5 bases; junction bases outside the gene matches: 6.

The chain recombines TRBV5-1 with TRBJ1-1, with D unclear. Germline V lookup: CDR1 SGHRS, CDR2 YFSETQ. The germline V and J ends were trimmed by 9 bases and 0 bases, with 12 bases remaining between them. CDR3 length: 13 amino acids. CDR3 protein: CATSGNMNTEAFF. The CDR3 nucleotides read TGCGCCACTTCGGGAAATATGAACACTGAAGCTTTCTTT.

The chain combines TRBV4-2 with TRBJ1-5; 7 bases are shared with TRBD1. This CDR3 has 16 residues. The V gene end was trimmed by 1 base and the J gene end by 1 base; junction bases not matched to a gene: 4. In germline, CDR1 is LGHNA, CDR2 YNFKEQ. The CDR3 DNA reads as TGTGCCAGCAGCCAAGGGGTACAGGGGAGCAATCAGCCCCAGCATTTT. It specifies CASSQGVQGSNQPQHF.

This clonotype appeared a few times. The chain employs TRBV5-4 and TRBJ1-4; D gene uncertain. The CDR3 is 15 residues long. Germline V CDR1 and CDR2: SGHNT, YYREEE (reference sequence). V was pared by 4 bases and J by 8 bases, with 18 bases between. The CDR3 nucleotides are TGTGCCAGCAGCATTACCGGGTCCCAGGCCGAAAAACTGTTTTTT. Protein: CASSITGSQAEKLFF.

The chain carries TRBV29-1 and TRBJ2-1; 9 positions match TRBD2. The length of the CDR3 is 13 residues. The ends lost 6 bases at V and 7 bases at J; junction bases unmatched: 7. The V gene's germline CDR1 is SQVTM and CDR2 ANQGSEA. The CDR3 nucleotides read TGCAGCGTCTCTAGCGGGACGAGGAATGAGCAGTTCTTC. It specifies CSVSSGTRNEQFF.

This clonotype was detected a few times. This chain connects TRBV30 to TRBJ1-6; 10 bases map to TRBD1. Germline V gives CDR1 GTSNPN, CDR2 SVGIG (reference sequence). The trim removed 2 bases at V and 8 bases at J, leaving 6 bases unmatched. The CDR3 consists of 15 residues. The CDR3 loop is CAWSNRDRGDSPLHF. Written as DNA, the CDR3 is TGTGCCTGGAGTAACCGGGACAGGGGAGATTCACCCCTCCACTTT.

The sample holds a few counts of this clonotype. CDR3 sequence reads: CASSLAPGTGGIGYTF. The CDR3 nucleotides read TGTGCCAGCAGTTTAGCGCCAGGAACAGGGGGTATTGGCTACACCTTC. V gene TRBV12-3 or TRBV12-4 combines with J gene TRBJ1-2; 8 bases line up with TRBD1. Losses at the gene ends were 0 bases for V and 7 bases for J; bases not matched to a gene: 10. This CDR3 is built from 16 residues.

This clonotype was counted ten times or more. V gene TRBV20-1 combines with J gene TRBJ2-1, with 9 bases matching TRBD2. The V gene's germline CDR1 is DFQATT and CDR2 SNEGSKA (reference sequence). The CDR3 loop spans 14 amino acids. With V trimmed by 3 bases and J by 0 bases, 0 bases remained unmatched. The CDR3 nucleotides read TGCAGTGCTAGTAGCGGGAGCTCCTACAATGAGCAGTTCTTC. Protein product: CSASSGSSYNEQFF.

The chain combines TRBV20-1 with TRBJ2-3; no definite D call. V was cut by 1 base and J by 9 bases, with 11 bases left in between. CDR3 length equals 12 residues. CDR1 DFQATT and CDR2 SNEGSKA come from the germline V gene (reference sequence). The CDR3 bases are TGCAGTGCTAGAGTTCCCGCCGAGACGCAGTATTTT. This gives the protein CSARVPAETQYF.

This clonotype was counted between two and nine times. V is TRBV29-1 and J is TRBJ2-3, with TRBD1 matching over 7 bases. The CDR3 covers 15 residues. Germline lookup yields CDR1 SQVTM and CDR2 ANQGSEA. With V trimmed by 6 bases and J by 2 bases, 11 bases remained unmatched. CDR3 residues: CSVHSKGAFTDTQYF. The CDR3 DNA reads as TGCAGCGTCCATTCCAAGGGGGCCTTCACAGATACGCAGTATTTT.